This T cell receptor (beta chain) was sequenced during a study of blood T cell repertoires in COVID-19. About the research overall: COVID-19 samples collected from the United States, Italy and Spain covered acute and convalescent phases.

How the authors handled the data: Amplification of reference gene primers was used by the study to estimate nucleated cell counts. Only in-frame clones appear in the TCRdb table, and some are missing; sequencing was by immunoSEQ multiplex PCR. V, J and clone size are taken as reported in that table, and D and trimming were inferred from the DNA itself. The sample records some 150,000 clones, 87% being singletons. V lost 4 bases to trimming and J lost 1 base; unmatched junction nucleotides: 4. There are 17 residues in the CDR3. From germline, CDR1 is LGHDT and CDR2 YNNKEL (reference sequence). This chain uses TRBV3-1 (or the pseudogene TRBV3-2) with TRBJ2-3; 14 bases map to TRBD2. Input material: peripheral blood. The sequence derives from a man aged 50 to 60 with active COVID-19. CDR3 sequence reads: CASSRPGLAGGTDTQYF. CDR3 nucleotides: TGTGCCAGCAGCCGACCGGGACTAGCGGGGGGCACAGATACGCAGTATTTT.